This TCR beta chain is from a study of radiotherapy plus CTLA-4 blockade in lung cancer. Findings of the study overall: Some TCR clones had been derived from tumors. These clones expanded in peripheral blood after radiotherapy plus ipilimumab.

The table came from immunoSEQ multiplex PCR; TCRdb's copy has only in-frame clones and leaves some out. The table shows some 15,000 clones, with about 70% occurring only once. Each patient with chemo-refractory metastatic non-small-cell lung cancer was treated with focal radiation plus CTLA-4 blockade using ipilimumab. CDR1 is SEHNR, CDR2 FQNEAQ, per germline (reference sequence). The V gene end was trimmed by 6 bases and the J gene end by 7 bases; junction bases not matched to a gene: 8. CDR3 length: 14 amino acids. In regard to this clone: Its antigen is unidentified.

Sample: peripheral blood, taken from a patient treated with radiotherapy plus ipilimumab. V usage is TRBV7-9 and J usage is TRBJ1-5; 8 bases match TRBD1. The clonotype originates from a human donor with non-small cell lung cancer whose response to radiotherapy plus ipilimumab could not be evaluated. DNA of the CDR3: TGTGCCAGCAGTACAGGGGGATGGGGACAGCCCCAGCATTTT. The encoded protein is CASSTGGWGQPQHF.